These 20 T cell receptor beta chains share one sample of origin, sequenced in a study of neurological immune-mediated disorders. TCRdb called the 5' RACE reads again in MiXCR, with one record for every CDR3 protein. Here the sample spans roughly 74,000 distinct CDR3 sequences, around 5% being singletons. The sequenced sample was PBMCs. All receptors come from a man younger than 30 with multiple sclerosis.

As for this clonotype: Relative to the germline gene, one junction end is altered; a read error may explain this. V usage is TRBV20-1 and J usage is TRBJ1-5; a possible D gene is TRBD1 (5 bases). The CDR3 runs 12 residues. CDR1 and CDR2 (germline): DFQATT, SNEGSKA (reference sequence). Written as DNA, the CDR3 is TGCAGTGCCGCAGCAGGGATTCAGCCCCAGAATTTT. Translating gives CSAAAGIQPQNF.

This clonotype was seen only a few times. The junction shows a germline mismatch at one end, possibly a read error. This chain connects TRBV5-1 to TRBJ1-5; no clear D gene. The CDR3 totals 14 residues. Germline-derived CDR1 and CDR2 are SGHRS and YFSETQ. This CDR3 is CASSLVGGNQPQNF. The CDR3 DNA reads TGCGCCAGCAGCTTGGTCGGCGGCAATCAGCCCCAGAATTTT.

Only a few counts were recorded for this clonotype. The chain joins TRBV19 to TRBJ2-7; maybe TRBD2 (5 bases). Trimming cost V 6 bases and J 4 bases, with 22 bases left between them. This CDR3 has 16 residues. Germline V gene sequence: CDR1 LNHDA, CDR2 SQIVND (reference sequence). CDR3 in amino acids: CASSPSLGTSWYEQYF. DNA for the CDR3: TGTGCCAGTAGCCCCTCTTTGGGTACTAGTTGGTACGAGCAGTACTTC.

This clonotype was seen repeatedly, ten times or more. The V call is TRBV20-1, the J call TRBJ2-7; D not certain. Trimming left V 1 base short and J 0 bases short, with 7 bases between. CDR3 length: 13 amino acids. Germline CDR1 is DFQATT and CDR2 is SNEGSKA (reference sequence). The CDR3 sequence is CSARVRVSYEQYF. The CDR3 region has the DNA TGCAGTGCTAGAGTTAGGGTCTCCTACGAGCAGTACTTC.

This clonotype appeared many times. The CDR3 loop is CSALYTKRGYNEQFF. DNA for the CDR3: TGCAGTGCCCTATATACTAAGCGGGGGTACAATGAGCAGTTCTTC. The rearrangement links TRBV20-1 to TRBJ2-1; 8 nucleotides match TRBD2. The CDR3 totals 15 residues. With 6 bases clipped from V and 4 bases from J, the junction kept 11 bases outside the gene matches. The germline V gene has CDR1 DFQATT and CDR2 SNEGSKA (reference sequence).

This chain joins TRBV19 and TRBJ1-2, with a possible D match to TRBD1 (5 bases). Trimming removed 3 bases from V and 7 bases from J, with 15 bases in between. The CDR3 extends over 14 amino acids. Germline V CDR1 and CDR2: LNHDA, SQIVND (reference sequence). The CDR3 region is CASSIPGSLGGYTF. CDR3 sequence (DNA): TGTGCCAGTAGTATCCCAGGGTCCCTCGGTGGCTACACCTTC.

This clonotype has ten or more counts. The J gene is TRBJ2-3, the V gene TRBV12-3 or TRBV12-4, with D tentatively TRBD1 (6 bases). This CDR3 is built from 15 residues. Trimming stripped 1 base from V and 3 bases from J, with 11 bases between. This CDR3 reads CASSLGGLRTDTQYF. Written as DNA, the CDR3 is TGTGCCAGCAGTTTAGGGGGGCTAAGGACAGATACGCAGTATTTT.

This clonotype was counted at least ten times. CDR3 bases: TGTGCCAGCAGCTTCGGTATAGGGAACGAGCAGTACTTC. It encodes CASSFGIGNEQYF. This rearrangement joins TRBV7-9 to TRBJ2-7; D is unclear. V was clipped by 3 bases and J by 5 bases, with 11 bases between them. Germline CDR1 SEHNR, CDR2 FQNEAQ (reference sequence). The CDR3 contains 13 residues.

As regards this clonotype: This clone may be a read error of a much larger clone one base away. The V call is TRBV12-3 or TRBV12-4, the J call TRBJ2-7, with TRBD1 identical over 8 bases. The CDR3 sequence is 12 residues long. The CDR3 protein is CTSSRGPYEQYF. As DNA, the CDR3 is TGTACCAGCAGCAGGGGGCCCTACGAGCAGTACTTC.

The V and J genes are TRBV11-1 and TRBJ1-5, with 8 nucleotides matching TRBD1. CDR1 and CDR2 (germline): SGHAT, FQDESV (reference sequence). CDR3 size: 14 residues. With V trimmed by 5 bases and J by 7 bases, 7 bases remained unmatched. In DNA, the CDR3 is TGTGCCAGCAGCGTCGGACAGGGTGGGCAGCCCCAGCATTTT. This gives the protein CASSVGQGGQPQHF.

Many counts were recorded for this clonotype. The genes are TRBV5-1 and TRBJ2-2; D remains ambiguous. The V end was cut by 0 bases, the J end by 10 bases, with 10 bases between. The germline V gene has CDR1 SGHRS and CDR2 YFSETQ. This CDR3 comprises 13 residues. The CDR3 nucleotides read TGCGCCAGCAGCTTGGAGTCCCGACCGGAGCTGTTTTTT. Its translation is CASSLESRPELFF. The full variable domain, rest sourced from reference TRBV5-1 and TRBJ2-2, is KAGVTQTPRYLIKTRGQQVTLSCSPISGHRSVSWYQQTPGQGLQFLFEYFSETQRNKGNFPGRFSGRQFSNSRSEMNVSTLELGDSALYLCASSLESRPELFFGEGSRLTVL.

This clonotype was detected many times. The chain is built from TRBV3-1 and TRBJ1-1; D gene unclear. Germline CDR1 is LGHDT and CDR2 is YNNKEL (reference sequence). The CDR3 is 16 residues long. The V end was cut by 0 bases, the J end by 1 base, with 12 bases between. The CDR3, as DNA: TGTGCCAGCAGCCAAGAATGGAAGGGCGGGAACACTGAAGCTTTCTTT. Translating it yields CASSQEWKGGNTEAFF.

This clonotype was detected many times. The chain recombines TRBV7-8 with TRBJ2-2; the match to TRBD2 covers 8 bases. CDR1 and CDR2 from the germline V gene are SGHVS and FQNEAQ. The CDR3 consists of 17 residues. Trimming took 4 bases from V and 6 from J; bases not matched to a gene: 13. This CDR3 reads CASSSGAGEGPPGELFF. CDR3 in DNA: TGTGCCAGCAGCTCAGGAGCGGGGGAGGGCCCTCCCGGGGAGCTGTTTTTT.

This clonotype has at least ten counts. This chain connects TRBV12-3 or TRBV12-4 to TRBJ2-5, with 8 bases fitting TRBD2. The junction had 10 bases not matched to a gene; V was cut back by 5 bases and J by 5 bases. This CDR3 is built from 15 residues. The CDR3 sequence is CASSPTSEPRETQYF. The CDR3 DNA reads as TGTGCCAGCAGTCCGACTAGCGAACCTCGGGAGACCCAGTACTTC.

This clonotype appeared many times. The chain is built from TRBV12-3 or TRBV12-4 and TRBJ1-1, with D hard to call. V lost 6 bases to trimming and J lost 1 base, with 9 bases between them. CDR3 length: 13 amino acids. CDR3 sequence: CASREAPNTEAFF. In DNA form, the CDR3 reads TGTGCCAGCAGAGAAGCCCCGAACACTGAAGCTTTCTTT.

This clonotype turned up a few times. The chain combines TRBV12-3 or TRBV12-4 with TRBJ1-6; TRBD1 matches 7 bases. V was pared by 6 bases and J by 8 bases, with 28 bases of the junction left unmatched. This CDR3 contains 21 residues. The CDR3 DNA follows: TGTGCCAGCAGCCTAAGGGCCGGGTTCGGGACAGCAAAAGTTGGGCATTCACCCCTCCACTTT. Amino acid sequence: CASSLRAGFGTAKVGHSPLHF.

This clonotype was counted many times. This rearrangement joins TRBV3-1 to TRBJ2-7, with D unresolved. The CDR3 extends over 16 amino acids. Germline V gene data show CDR1 as LGHDT and CDR2 as YNNKEL (reference sequence). Trimming shortened V by 1 base and J by 0 bases, and 13 bases separated the two germline ends. Here the CDR3 reads CASSQAATLSSYEQYF. CDR3 in DNA: TGTGCCAGCAGCCAAGCTGCTACGTTAAGCTCCTACGAGCAGTACTTC.

This clonotype has ten or more counts. This sequence joins TRBV20-1 and TRBJ1-6; TRBD1 is a possible D gene (6 bases). This CDR3 is built from 14 residues. V was clipped by 4 bases and J by 4 bases, with 11 bases between them. CDR1 is DFQATT and CDR2 is SNEGSKA in the germline V gene (reference sequence). In nucleotides, the CDR3 is TGCAGTGCTATCGGACAGCCGTATAATTCACCCCTCCACTTT. Residues: CSAIGQPYNSPLHF.

This clonotype has ten or more counts. This chain links TRBV20-1 with TRBJ2-2; TRBD2 matches at 8 bases. Trimming took 1 base from V and 5 from J; bases not matched to a gene: 6. The CDR3 loop spans 15 amino acids. Germline V lookup: CDR1 DFQATT, CDR2 SNEGSKA (reference sequence). The CDR3 spells CSARAFREGTGELFF. CDR3 bases: TGCAGTGCTAGAGCTTTCCGGGAGGGTACCGGGGAGCTGTTTTTT.

This clonotype was recorded at least ten times. The gene calls are TRBV7-6 and TRBJ2-7, with 8 bases fitting TRBD1. J was trimmed by 0 bases and V by 5 bases; bases with no gene match: 3. CDR1 is SGHVS, CDR2 FNYEAQ, per germline. There are 14 residues in the CDR3. The CDR3 DNA sequence: TGTGCCAGCAGCACCGGGACAGGCTCCTACGAGCAGTACTTC. Translation gives CASSTGTGSYEQYF.